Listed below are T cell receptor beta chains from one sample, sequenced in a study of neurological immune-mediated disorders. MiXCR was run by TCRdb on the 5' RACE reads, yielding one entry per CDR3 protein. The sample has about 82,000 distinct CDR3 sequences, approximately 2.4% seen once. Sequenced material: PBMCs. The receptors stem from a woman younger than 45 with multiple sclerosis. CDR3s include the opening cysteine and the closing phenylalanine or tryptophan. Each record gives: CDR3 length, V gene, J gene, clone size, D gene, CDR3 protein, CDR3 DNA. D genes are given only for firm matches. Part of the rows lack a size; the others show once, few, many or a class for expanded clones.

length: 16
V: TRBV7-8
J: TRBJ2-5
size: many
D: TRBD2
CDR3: CASTPTGREGPETQYF
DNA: TGTGCCAGCACCCCCACTGGACGGGAGGGCCCAGAGACCCAGTACTTC

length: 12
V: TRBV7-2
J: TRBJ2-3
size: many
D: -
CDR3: CASSLNEKGRYF
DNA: TGTGCCAGCAGCTTAAACGAAAAGGGTCGGTATTTT

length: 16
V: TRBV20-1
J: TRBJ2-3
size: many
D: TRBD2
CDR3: CSAKTGTSGRADTQYF
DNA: TGCAGTGCTAAAACCGGGACTAGCGGGAGGGCAGATACGCAGTATTTT

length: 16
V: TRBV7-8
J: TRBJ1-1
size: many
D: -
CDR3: CASSPVRLGMNTEAFF
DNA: TGTGCCAGCAGCCCAGTTAGGCTTGGCATGAACACTGAAGCTTTCTTT

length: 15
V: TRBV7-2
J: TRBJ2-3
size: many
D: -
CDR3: CASSPASGSTDTQYF
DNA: TGTGCCAGCAGCCCGGCGAGCGGGAGCACAGATACGCAGTATTTT

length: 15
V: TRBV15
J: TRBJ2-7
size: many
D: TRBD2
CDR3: CATSGAGDGPYEQYF
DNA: TGTGCCACCAGCGGAGCGGGAGATGGCCCCTACGAGCAGTACTTC

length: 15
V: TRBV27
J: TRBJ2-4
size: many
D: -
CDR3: CASTLSGGAGGIQYF
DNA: TGTGCCAGCACCCTCTCTGGGGGGGCAGGGGGAATTCAGTACTTC

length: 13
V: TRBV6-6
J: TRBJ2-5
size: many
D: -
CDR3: CASSYAESETQYF
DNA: TGTGCCAGCAGTTACGCGGAGTCGGAGACCCAGTACTTC

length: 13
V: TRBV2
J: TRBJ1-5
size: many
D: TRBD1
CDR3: CASRRTGYQPQHF
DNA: TGTGCCAGCAGACGGACAGGGTATCAGCCCCAGCATTTT

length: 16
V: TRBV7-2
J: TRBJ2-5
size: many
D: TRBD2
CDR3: CASSKLAGVGSETQYF
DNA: TGTGCCAGCAGCAAACTAGCGGGAGTGGGCTCCGAGACCCAGTACTTC

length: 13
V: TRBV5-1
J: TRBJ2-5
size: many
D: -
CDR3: CASSVPPQETQYF
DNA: TGCGCCAGCAGCGTACCACCCCAAGAGACCCAGTACTTC

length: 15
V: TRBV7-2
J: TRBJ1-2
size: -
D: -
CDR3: CASSSSRITMGGYTF
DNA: TGTGCCAGCAGCTCGTCAAGAATCACTATGGGTGGCTACACCTTC

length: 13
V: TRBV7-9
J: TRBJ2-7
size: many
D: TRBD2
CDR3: CASSVAGPYEQYF
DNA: TGTGCCAGCAGCGTAGCGGGACCCTACGAGCAGTACTTC

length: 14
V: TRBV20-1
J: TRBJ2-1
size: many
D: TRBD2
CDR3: CSARATSGNNEQFF
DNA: TGCAGTGCTAGAGCGACTAGCGGGAATAATGAGCAGTTCTTC

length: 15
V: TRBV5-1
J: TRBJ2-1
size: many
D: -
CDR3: CASSLAWGANNEQFF
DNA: TGCGCCAGCAGCTTGGCCTGGGGGGCGAATAATGAGCAGTTCTTC

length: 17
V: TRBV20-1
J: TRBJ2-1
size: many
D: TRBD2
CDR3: CSARVGTSGRAYNEQFF
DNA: TGCAGTGCTAGAGTAGGGACTAGCGGGAGGGCCTACAATGAGCAGTTCTTC

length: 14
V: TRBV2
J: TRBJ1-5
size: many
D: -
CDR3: CASSEQGLNQPQHF
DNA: TGTGCCAGCAGTGAACAGGGATTGAATCAGCCCCAGCATTTT

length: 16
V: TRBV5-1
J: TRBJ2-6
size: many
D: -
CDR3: CASSIALSSGANVLTF
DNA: TGCGCCAGCAGCATAGCCCTATCCTCTGGGGCCAACGTCCTGACTTTC

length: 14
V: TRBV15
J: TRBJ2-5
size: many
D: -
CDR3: CATSSLLARETQYF
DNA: TGTGCCACCAGCAGCCTACTAGCTCGGGAGACCCAGTACTTC

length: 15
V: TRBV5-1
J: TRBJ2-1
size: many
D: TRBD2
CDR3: CASSLTSVSYNEQFF
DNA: TGCGCCAGCAGCCTGACTAGCGTCTCCTACAATGAGCAGTTCTTC

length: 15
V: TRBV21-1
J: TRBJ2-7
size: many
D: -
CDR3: CASSRNSGRVCEQYF
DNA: TGTGCCAGCAGCCGTAACAGCGGGAGGGTGTGTGAGCAGTACTTC

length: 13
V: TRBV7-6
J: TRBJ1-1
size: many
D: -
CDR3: CASSWGLNTEAFF
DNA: TGTGCCAGCAGCTGGGGGCTGAACACTGAAGCTTTCTTT

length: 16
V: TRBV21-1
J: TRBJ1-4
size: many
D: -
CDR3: CASSKAEGISNEKLFF
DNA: TGTGCCAGCAGCAAAGCCGAGGGGATTTCCAATGAAAAACTGTTTTTT

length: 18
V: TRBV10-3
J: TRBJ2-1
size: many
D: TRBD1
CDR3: CAISGTGGLESSYNEQFF
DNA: TGTGCCATCAGCGGGACAGGGGGCTTAGAGAGCTCCTACAATGAGCAGTTCTTC

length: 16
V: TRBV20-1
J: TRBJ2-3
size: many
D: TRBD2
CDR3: CSAGSGLAGVTDTQYF
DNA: TGCAGTGCTGGCTCGGGGCTAGCGGGAGTGACAGATACGCAGTATTTT

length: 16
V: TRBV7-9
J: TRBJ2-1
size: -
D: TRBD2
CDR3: CASRLRFPSGSGEQFF
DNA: TGTGCCAGCAGACTAAGGTTTCCTAGCGGGAGTGGTGAGCAGTTCTTC

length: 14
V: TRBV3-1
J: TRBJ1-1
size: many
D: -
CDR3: CASSHRGTLWEAFF
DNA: TGTGCCAGCAGCCATCGAGGGACGCTCTGGGAAGCTTTCTTT

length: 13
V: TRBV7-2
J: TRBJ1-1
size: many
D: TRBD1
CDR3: CASSQQGDTEAFF
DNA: TGTGCCAGCAGCCAACAGGGGGACACTGAAGCTTTCTTT

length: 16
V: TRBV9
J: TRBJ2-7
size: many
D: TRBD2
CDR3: CASSPRLAGGSYEQYF
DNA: TGTGCCAGCAGCCCGCGACTAGCGGGAGGCTCCTACGAGCAGTACTTC

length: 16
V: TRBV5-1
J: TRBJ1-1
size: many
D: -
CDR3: CASSLGKAAGDTEAFF
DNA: TGCGCCAGCAGCCTAGGTAAGGCGGCGGGGGACACTGAAGCTTTCTTT

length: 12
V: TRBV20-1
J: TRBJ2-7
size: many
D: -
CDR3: CSASVNGHEQYF
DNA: TGCAGTGCTAGCGTAAATGGCCACGAGCAGTACTTC

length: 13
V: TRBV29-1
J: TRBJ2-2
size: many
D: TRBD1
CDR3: CSVGQGDTGELFF
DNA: TGCAGCGTTGGACAGGGAGACACCGGGGAGCTGTTTTTT

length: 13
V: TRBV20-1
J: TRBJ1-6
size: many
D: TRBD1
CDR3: CSGTGARNSPLHF
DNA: TGCAGTGGTACAGGGGCTCGGAATTCACCCCTCCACTTT

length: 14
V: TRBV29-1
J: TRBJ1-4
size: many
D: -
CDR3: CSVGDGPRKEKLFF
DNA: TGCAGCGTTGGAGACGGACCCCGAAAGGAAAAACTGTTTTTT

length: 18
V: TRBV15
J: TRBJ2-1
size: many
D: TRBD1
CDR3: CATLPGQGSSAPYNEQFF
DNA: TGTGCCACCCTACCGGGACAGGGAAGTTCGGCTCCATACAATGAGCAGTTCTTC

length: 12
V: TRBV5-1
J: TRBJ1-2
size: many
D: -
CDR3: CASSRQANGYTF
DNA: TGCGCCAGCAGCCGACAGGCGAACGGCTACACCTTC

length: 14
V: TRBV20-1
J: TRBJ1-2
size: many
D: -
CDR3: CSARDWRESYGYTF
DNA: TGCAGTGCTAGAGATTGGAGGGAGAGCTATGGCTACACCTTC

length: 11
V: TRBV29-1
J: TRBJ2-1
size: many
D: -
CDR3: CSVEQGNEQFF
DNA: TGCAGCGTTGAACAGGGGAATGAGCAGTTCTTC

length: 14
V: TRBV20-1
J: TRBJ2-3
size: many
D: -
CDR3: CSASYPGRGDTQYF
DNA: TGCAGTGCTAGCTATCCGGGAAGGGGGGATACGCAGTATTTT

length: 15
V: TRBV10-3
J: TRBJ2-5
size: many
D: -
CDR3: CAISEGAAGKETQYF
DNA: TGTGCCATCAGTGAGGGGGCTGCGGGAAAAGAGACCCAGTACTTC

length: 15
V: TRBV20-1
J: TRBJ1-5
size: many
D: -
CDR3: CSARDIGGSNQPQHF
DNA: TGCAGTGCTAGAGATATCGGGGGAAGCAATCAGCCCCAGCATTTT

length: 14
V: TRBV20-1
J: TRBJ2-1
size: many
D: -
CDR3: CSARKGPSNNEQFF
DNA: TGCAGTGCTAGGAAGGGGCCCTCGAACAATGAGCAGTTCTTC

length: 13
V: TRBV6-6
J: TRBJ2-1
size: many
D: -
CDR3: CASRGGSGNEQFF
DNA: TGTGCCAGCAGAGGCGGCAGCGGCAATGAGCAGTTCTTC

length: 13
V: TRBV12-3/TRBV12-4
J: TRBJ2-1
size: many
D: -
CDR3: CASSLASRDEQFF
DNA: TGTGCCAGCAGTTTAGCTAGCCGCGATGAGCAGTTCTTC

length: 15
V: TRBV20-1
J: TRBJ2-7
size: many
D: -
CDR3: CSARDLRASYYEQYF
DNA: TGCAGTGCTAGAGATCTCAGGGCCTCATACTACGAGCAGTACTTC

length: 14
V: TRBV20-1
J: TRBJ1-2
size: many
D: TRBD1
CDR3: CSARDTRGNYGYTF
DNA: TGCAGTGCTAGAGATACCAGGGGGAACTATGGCTACACCTTC

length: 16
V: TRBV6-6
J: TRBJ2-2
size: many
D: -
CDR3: CASSRGGTTNTGELFF
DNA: TGTGCCAGCAGTCGGGGCGGGACGACGAACACCGGGGAGCTGTTTTTT

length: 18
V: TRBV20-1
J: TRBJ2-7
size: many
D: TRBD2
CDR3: CSARAGLAGRLFSYEQYF
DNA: TGCAGTGCTAGGGCCGGACTAGCGGGACGCCTTTTCTCCTACGAGCAGTACTTC

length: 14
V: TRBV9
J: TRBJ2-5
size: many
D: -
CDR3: CASSVSGRQETQYF
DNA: TGTGCCAGCAGCGTTTCAGGGAGACAAGAGACCCAGTACTTC

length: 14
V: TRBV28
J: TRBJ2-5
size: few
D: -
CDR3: CASSLTGSQETQYF
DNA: TGTGCCAGCAGTTTAACGGGTTCCCAAGAGACCCAGTACTTC

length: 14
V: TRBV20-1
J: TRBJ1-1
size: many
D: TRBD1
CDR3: CSAPDRGRRAEAFF
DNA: TGCAGTGCACCAGACAGGGGGCGACGGGCTGAAGCTTTCTTT

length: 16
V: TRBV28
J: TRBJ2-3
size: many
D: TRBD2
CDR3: CASRSSGRATTDTQYF
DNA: TGTGCCAGCAGGTCGAGCGGGAGGGCCACCACAGATACGCAGTATTTT

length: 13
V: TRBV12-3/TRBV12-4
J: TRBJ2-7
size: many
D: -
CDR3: CASSQRMTYEQYF
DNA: TGTGCCAGCAGTCAGAGAATGACCTACGAGCAGTACTTC

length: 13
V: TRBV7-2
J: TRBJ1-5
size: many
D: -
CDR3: CASSLDQGQPQHF
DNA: TGTGCCAGCAGCTTAGATCAAGGGCAGCCCCAGCATTTT

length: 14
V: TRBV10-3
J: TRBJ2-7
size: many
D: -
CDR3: CAISESDRPYEQYF
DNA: TGTGCCATCAGTGAGTCCGACAGACCCTACGAGCAGTACTTC

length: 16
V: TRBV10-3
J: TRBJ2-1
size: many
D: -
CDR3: CAIKSGDQSSYNEQFF
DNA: TGTGCCATCAAGTCGGGGGATCAAAGCTCCTACAATGAGCAGTTCTTC

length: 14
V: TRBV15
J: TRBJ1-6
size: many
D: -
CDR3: CATSRDGTNSPLHF
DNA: TGTGCCACCAGCAGGGACGGCACAAATTCACCCCTCCACTTT

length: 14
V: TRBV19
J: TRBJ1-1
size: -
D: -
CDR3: CASSIGGQATEAFF
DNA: TGTGCCAGTAGTATTGGAGGTCAGGCCACTGAAGCTTTCTTT